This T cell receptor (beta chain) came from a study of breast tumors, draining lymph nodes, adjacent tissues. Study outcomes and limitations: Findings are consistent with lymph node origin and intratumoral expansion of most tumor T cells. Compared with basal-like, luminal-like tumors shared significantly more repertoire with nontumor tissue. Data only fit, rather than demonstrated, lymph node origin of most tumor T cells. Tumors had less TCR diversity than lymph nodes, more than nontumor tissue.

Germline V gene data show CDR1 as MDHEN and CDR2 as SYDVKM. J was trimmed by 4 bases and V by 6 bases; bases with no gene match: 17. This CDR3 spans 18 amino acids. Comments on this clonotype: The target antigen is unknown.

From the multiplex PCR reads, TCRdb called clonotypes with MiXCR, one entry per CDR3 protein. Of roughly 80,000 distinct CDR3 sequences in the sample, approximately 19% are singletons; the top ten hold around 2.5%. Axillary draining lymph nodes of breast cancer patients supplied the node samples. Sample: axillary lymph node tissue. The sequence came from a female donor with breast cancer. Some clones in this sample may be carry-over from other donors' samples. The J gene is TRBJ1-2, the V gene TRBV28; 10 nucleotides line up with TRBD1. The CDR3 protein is CASRSTRTGTGALYGYTF. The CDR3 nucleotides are TGTGCCAGCAGATCCACACGGACCGGGACAGGGGCCCTCTATGGCTACACCTTC.